This entry lists 21 T cell receptor beta chains sequenced from one sample in a study of blood T cells in healthy people across ages. A second about 7 to 11 cycle PCR used barcoded and J-beta primers. TCRdb called the 5' RACE reads again in MiXCR, with one record for every CDR3 protein. The sample contains about a million distinct CDR3 sequences, under 50% of which appear only once. Sequencing input: blood. Receptors were obtained from a man under 40 in good health.

The chain has TRBV12-3 or TRBV12-4 and TRBJ2-2, with 8 bases aligning to TRBD1. The CDR3 loop spans 14 amino acids. J was trimmed by 2 bases and V by 8 bases; bases with no gene match: 4. The CDR3 DNA sequence: TGTGCCAGCGAAGACAGGGGCAACACCGGGGAGCTGTTTTTT. It yields the protein CASEDRGNTGELFF.

The chain is built from TRBV29-1 and TRBJ2-3, with 10 bases identical to TRBD2. J lost 2 bases, V lost 5 bases, and 10 bases had no gene match. The CDR3 is 16 residues long. Germline CDR1 reads SQVTM; CDR2 reads ANQGSEA. As DNA, the CDR3 is TGCAGCGTTTCGAGCGAGCGGGGGGGTTCCACAGATACGCAGTATTTT. Protein sequence: CSVSSERGGSTDTQYF.

This chain links TRBV10-2 with TRBJ2-1, with D uncertain. The CDR3 length is 12 residues. Germline V gene sequence: CDR1 WSHSY, CDR2 SAAADI. The CDR3 DNA reads TGCGCTGTCAAGGGCACCTACAATGAGCAGTTCTTC. This translates into CAVKGTYNEQFF.

The rearrangement links TRBV4-2 to TRBJ2-4, with 8 bases that match TRBD2. The junction had 15 bases not matched to a gene; V was cut back by 1 base and J by 13 bases. This CDR3 contains 16 residues. The germline V gene encodes CDR1 LGHNA and CDR2 YNFKEQ. In nucleotides, the CDR3 is TGTGCCAGCAGCCAAGGTCCAGCGGGGGAAAGCTACGGGCAGTACTTC. Its protein is CASSQGPAGESYGQYF.

The CDR3 sequence is CASSQASDESETQYF. The CDR3 coding sequence is TGTGCCAGCAGCCAAGCCTCAGACGAGAGCGAGACCCAGTACTTC. The chain employs TRBV3-1 and TRBJ2-5; D is unresolved. CDR1 LGHDT and CDR2 YNNKEL come from the germline V gene (reference sequence). The CDR3 covers 15 residues. V gave up 1 base and J gave up 5 bases, with 14 bases separating them.

This chain uses TRBV4-3 with TRBJ2-7; 10 bases map to TRBD1. This CDR3 has 15 amino acids. Trimming removed 4 bases from V and 6 bases from J; junction bases left unmatched: 9. Germline CDR1 reads LGHNA; CDR2 reads YSLEER. CDR3 protein: CASSLIRDRGSEQYF. The CDR3 coding sequence is TGCGCCAGCAGCCTCATCCGGGACAGGGGAAGCGAGCAGTACTTC.

This clonotype was counted a few times. This chain connects TRBV27 to TRBJ2-4; 8 bases map to TRBD1. The J call is uncertain, as TRBJ2-7 better fits the DNA end. The CDR3 is 15 residues long. Germline CDR1 reads MNHEY; CDR2 reads SMNVEV (reference sequence). The CDR3 is CASSRQGFQTYEQYF. CDR3 nucleotide sequence: TGTGCCAGCAGCCGACAGGGGTTTCAAACCTACGAGCAGTACTTC.

The chain joins TRBV24-1 to TRBJ1-5, with 9 bases that match TRBD1. The CDR3 extends over 14 amino acids. V lost 3 bases to trimming and J lost 7 bases; unmatched junction nucleotides: 3. Looked up from germline, CDR1 is KGHDR and CDR2 is SFDVKD. CDR3 amino acids: CATSDGQGMQPQHF. CDR3 DNA: TGTGCCACCAGTGATGGACAGGGGATGCAGCCCCAGCATTTT.

The chain is built from TRBV6-6 and TRBJ2-7, with D possibly TRBD2 on 6 matching bases. The V gene lost 2 bases and the J gene lost 0 bases, with 11 bases spanning the gap. The CDR3 is made up of 15 amino acids. Looked up from germline, CDR1 is MNHNY and CDR2 is SVGAGI (reference sequence). Here the CDR3 DNA reads TGTGCCAGCAGTTACGGGGTAGCGGTCTCCTACGAGCAGTACTTC. This sequence encodes CASSYGVAVSYEQYF.

This clonotype was counted only a few times. The chain recombines TRBV4-1 with TRBJ2-5; unclear D gene. Trimming stripped 2 bases from V and 2 bases from J, with 12 bases between. Germline lookup yields CDR1 MGHRA and CDR2 YSYEKL. This CDR3 spans 15 amino acids. CDR3 sequence: CASSQWASTQETQYF. CDR3 in DNA: TGCGCCAGCAGCCAATGGGCCAGCACTCAAGAGACCCAGTACTTC.

The chain carries TRBV5-1 and TRBJ1-2, with D possibly TRBD1 on 5 matching bases. Germline loops: CDR1 SGHRS, CDR2 YFSETQ. This CDR3 has 14 residues. The V gene lost 5 bases and the J gene lost 5 bases, with 16 bases spanning the gap. The CDR3 protein is CASRARGEDYGYTF. The DNA for the CDR3 is TGCGCCAGCAGAGCGAGAGGGGAGGATTATGGCTACACCTTC.

The gene calls are TRBV11-2 and TRBJ1-2, with 7 bases identical to TRBD1. The J segment lost 0 bases and the V segment lost 3 bases, leaving 31 bases of the junction unmatched. Per the germline V gene, CDR1 is SGHAT and CDR2 is FQNNGV. This CDR3 has 24 residues. CDR3 in amino acids: CASSFPRQGDHPGRDQKANYGYTF. DNA for the CDR3: TGTGCCAGCAGCTTCCCCCGACAGGGTGATCATCCGGGGCGCGATCAGAAAGCTAACTATGGCTACACCTTC.

The genes are TRBV15 and TRBJ2-7, with a tentative D call TRBD1 (6 bases). The CDR3 sequence is 14 residues long. V lost 1 base and J 4 bases, leaving 11 bases between the germline ends. Germline values: CDR1 LNHNV, CDR2 YYDKDF (reference sequence). Here the CDR3 reads CATSRAGQFYEQYF. The CDR3 DNA is TGTGCCACCAGCAGAGCCGGACAGTTTTACGAGCAGTACTTC.

V is TRBV7-9 and J is TRBJ1-1; D is ambiguous. The V gene's germline CDR1 is SEHNR and CDR2 FQNEAQ (reference sequence). Trimming stripped 5 bases from V and 2 bases from J, with 12 bases between. The CDR3 has 14 amino acids. The CDR3 coding sequence is TGTGCCAGCAGCCAAAACACCGGTAACACTGAAGCTTTCTTT. This translates into CASSQNTGNTEAFF.

The chain combines TRBV29-1 with TRBJ2-1; D uncertain. Germline values: CDR1 SQVTM, CDR2 ANQGSEA. The CDR3 covers 12 residues. V was pared by 7 bases and J by 9 bases, with 16 bases between. The CDR3 coding sequence is TGCAGCGCTCGACCCGGGCCAATTGAGCAGTTCTTC. It yields the protein CSARPGPIEQFF.

The rearrangement joins TRBV7-9 to TRBJ2-3; D unclear. The V end was cut by 1 base, the J end by 7 bases, with 9 bases between. This CDR3 is built from 13 residues. The germline CDR1 and CDR2 sequences are SEHNR and FQNEAQ (reference sequence). Written as DNA, the CDR3 is TGTGCCAGCAGCTTAGAAGGATTTCATACGCAGTATTTT. Translation gives CASSLEGFHTQYF.

The chain couples TRBV30 to TRBJ2-1; 7 nucleotides line up with TRBD1. Unmatched junction bases numbered 4, after V lost 0 bases and J lost 8 bases. This CDR3 comprises 13 residues. The V gene's germline CDR1 is GTSNPN and CDR2 SVGIG (reference sequence). Written as DNA, the CDR3 is TGTGCCTGGAGTGTACGGACAGGCGATGAGCAGTTCTTC. This gives the protein CAWSVRTGDEQFF.

This chain links TRBV6-1 with TRBJ1-2; 9 bases align to TRBD1. Germline V gene data show CDR1 as MNHNS and CDR2 as SASEGT. V gave up 6 bases and J gave up 8 bases; unmatched junction bases: 22. CDR3 size: 18 residues. The chain's CDR3 is CASRDPTGGMGGMGGYTF. DNA for the CDR3: TGTGCCAGCAGGGACCCCACAGGGGGCATGGGGGGTATGGGAGGCTACACCTTC.

The chain recombines TRBV14 with TRBJ2-3, with TRBD1 matching over 9 bases. Germline V gives CDR1 SGHDN, CDR2 FVKESK. The CDR3 contains 16 residues. V lost 1 base and J lost 7; bases outside the gene matches: 9. The CDR3 loop reads CASSQGRDREAYTQYF. CDR3 nucleotide sequence: TGTGCCAGCAGCCAAGGCCGGGACAGGGAGGCTTATACGCAGTATTTT.

This clonotype was picked up one time. The V gene is TRBV7-3, the J gene TRBJ1-2, with a possible D match to TRBD1 (5 bases). There are 15 residues in the CDR3. Germline-derived CDR1 and CDR2 are SGHTA and FQGTGA. V was trimmed by 5 bases and J by 1 base, leaving 14 bases between them. DNA for the CDR3: TGTGCCAGCAGCCCGACCGGGACGGATAACTATGGCTACACCTTC. This sequence encodes CASSPTGTDNYGYTF. Looking up the rest from reference TRBV7-3 and TRBJ1-2 gives the full variable domain: GAGVSQTPSNKVTEKGKYVELRCDPISGHTALYWYRQSLGQGPEFLIYFQGTGAADDSGLPNDRFFAVRPEGSVSTLKIQRTERGDSAVYLCASSPTGTDNYGYTFGSGTRLTVV.

J is TRBJ2-5 and V is TRBV29-1; D gene ambiguous. CDR3 length: 10 residues. Germline loops: CDR1 SQVTM, CDR2 ANQGSEA. The V end lost 7 bases, the J end lost 5 bases, and 8 bases lay between the germline ends. The CDR3 DNA reads as TGCAGCGGGTTCGGGGAGACCCAGTACTTC. Protein product: CSGFGETQYF.